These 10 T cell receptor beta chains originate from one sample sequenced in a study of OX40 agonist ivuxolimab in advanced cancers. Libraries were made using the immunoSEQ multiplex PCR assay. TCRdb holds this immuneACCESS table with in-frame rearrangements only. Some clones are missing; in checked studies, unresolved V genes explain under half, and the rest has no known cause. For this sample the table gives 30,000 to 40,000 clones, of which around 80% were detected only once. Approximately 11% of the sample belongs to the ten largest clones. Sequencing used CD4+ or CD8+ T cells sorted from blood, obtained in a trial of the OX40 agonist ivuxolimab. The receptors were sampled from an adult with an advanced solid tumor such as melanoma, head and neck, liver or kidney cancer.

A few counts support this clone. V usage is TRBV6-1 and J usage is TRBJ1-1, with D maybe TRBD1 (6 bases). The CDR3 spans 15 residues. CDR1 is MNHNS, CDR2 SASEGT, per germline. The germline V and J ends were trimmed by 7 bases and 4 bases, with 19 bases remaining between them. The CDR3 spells CASTVQKGGVTEAFF. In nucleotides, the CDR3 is TGTGCCAGCACCGTTCAAAAGGGGGGGGTCACTGAAGCTTTCTTT.

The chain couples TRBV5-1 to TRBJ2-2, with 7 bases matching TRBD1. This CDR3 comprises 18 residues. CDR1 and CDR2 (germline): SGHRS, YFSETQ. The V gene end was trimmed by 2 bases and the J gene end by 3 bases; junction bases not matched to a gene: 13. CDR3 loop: CASSFAKSDRLYTGELFF. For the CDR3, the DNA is TGCGCCAGCAGCTTCGCCAAGTCGGACAGGCTCTACACCGGGGAGCTGTTTTTT.

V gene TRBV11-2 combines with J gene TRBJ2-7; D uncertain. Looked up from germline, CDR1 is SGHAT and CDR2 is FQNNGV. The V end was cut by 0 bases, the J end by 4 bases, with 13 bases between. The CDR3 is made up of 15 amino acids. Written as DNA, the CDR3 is TGTGCCAGCAGCTTAGATTCCGGCCTAGGATACGAGCAGTACTTC. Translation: CASSLDSGLGYEQYF.

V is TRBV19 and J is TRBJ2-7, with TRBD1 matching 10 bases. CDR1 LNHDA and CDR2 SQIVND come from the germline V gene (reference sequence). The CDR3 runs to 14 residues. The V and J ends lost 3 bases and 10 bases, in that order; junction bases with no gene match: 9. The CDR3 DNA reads TGTGCCAGTAGTATGACAGGGGGCGTAGGTCGACAGTACTTC. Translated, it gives CASSMTGGVGRQYF.

The CDR3 is CAISLDRPDQPQHF. CDR3 DNA: TGTGCCATCAGCCTCGACAGGCCCGATCAGCCCCAGCATTTT. The chain uses TRBV10-3 and TRBJ1-5; D might be TRBD1 (6 bases). Germline-derived CDR1 and CDR2 are ENHRY and SYGVKD. This CDR3 contains 14 residues. V was shortened by 6 bases and J by 5 bases, with 14 bases between the two germline ends.

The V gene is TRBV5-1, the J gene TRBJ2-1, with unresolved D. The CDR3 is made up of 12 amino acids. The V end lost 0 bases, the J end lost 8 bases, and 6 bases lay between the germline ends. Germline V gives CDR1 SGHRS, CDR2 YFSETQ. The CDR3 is CASSLDSHEQFF. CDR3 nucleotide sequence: TGCGCCAGCAGCTTGGACAGCCATGAGCAGTTCTTC.

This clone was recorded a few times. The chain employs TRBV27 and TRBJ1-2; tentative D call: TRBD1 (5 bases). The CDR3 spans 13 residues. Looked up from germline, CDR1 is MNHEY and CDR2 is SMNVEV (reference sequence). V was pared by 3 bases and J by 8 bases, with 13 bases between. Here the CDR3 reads CASSFGGPGGYTF. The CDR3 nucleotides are TGTGCCAGCAGTTTTGGGGGTCCGGGAGGCTACACCTTC.

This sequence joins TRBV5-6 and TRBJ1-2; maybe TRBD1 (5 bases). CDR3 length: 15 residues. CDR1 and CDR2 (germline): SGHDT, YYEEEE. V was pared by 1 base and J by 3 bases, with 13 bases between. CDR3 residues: CASSLSGDWDYGYTF. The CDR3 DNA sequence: TGTGCCAGCAGCTTGAGCGGGGACTGGGACTATGGCTACACCTTC.

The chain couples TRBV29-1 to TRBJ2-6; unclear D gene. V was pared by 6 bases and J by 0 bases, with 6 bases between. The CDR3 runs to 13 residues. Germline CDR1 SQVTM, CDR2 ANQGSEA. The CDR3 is CSVGLSGANVLTF. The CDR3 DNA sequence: TGCAGCGTAGGGCTCTCTGGGGCCAACGTCCTGACTTTC.

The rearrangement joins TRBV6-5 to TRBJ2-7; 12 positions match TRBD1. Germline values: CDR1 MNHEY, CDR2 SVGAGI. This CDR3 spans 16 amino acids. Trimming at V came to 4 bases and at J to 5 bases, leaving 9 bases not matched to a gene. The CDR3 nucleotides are TGTGCCAGCAGTTCAAATACCGGGACAGGGGGCGACGAGCAGTACTTC. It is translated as CASSSNTGTGGDEQYF.